Following are 30 T cell receptor beta chains from one sample sequenced in a study of T and B cells in COVID-19 patients. BIOMED2 TRB-A/B primer pools were used in multiplex TRB PCR. Using its own MiXCR run on the multiplex PCR reads, TCRdb lists one record per CDR3 protein. In the table there are 11,000 to 15,000 distinct CDR3 sequences, under 35% of which are singletons. Blood genomic DNA input for TRB amplification was 250-500 ng. The sequenced sample was blood. These receptors were obtained from a human donor who had recovered from COVID-19.

There are a few counts of this clonotype. This sequence joins TRBV6-5 and TRBJ2-7; D gene uncertain. V was shortened by 7 bases and J by 6 bases, with 16 bases between the two germline ends. CDR1 and CDR2 (germline): MNHEY, SVGAGI. The CDR3 is 13 residues long. CDR3 nucleotide sequence: TGTGCCAGCAAATCCGGATTTTTCGGCGAGCAGTACTTC. Translating it yields CASKSGFFGEQYF.

The chain uses TRBV20-1 and TRBJ2-3, with 9 bases fitting TRBD2. CDR3 length equals 15 residues. V was pared by 6 bases and J by 4 bases, with 11 bases of the junction left unmatched. Germline lookup yields CDR1 DFQATT and CDR2 SNEGSKA (reference sequence). DNA of the CDR3: TGCAGTGCCCTGGGCGCGGGGGGGTCACCAGATACGCAGTATTTT. Its translation: CSALGAGGSPDTQYF.

This clonotype is deemed medium-sized. The chain is built from TRBV19 and TRBJ2-7; D not resolved. Per germline, CDR1 LNHDA and CDR2 SQIVND (reference sequence). V dropped 5 bases and J dropped 7 bases, with 9 bases sitting between them. This CDR3 contains 11 residues. Here the CDR3 reads CASSADFEQYF. DNA for the CDR3: TGTGCCAGTAGTGCCGACTTTGAGCAGTACTTC.

The chain links TRBV6-2 or TRBV6-3 to TRBJ1-2; D gene unclear. The CDR3 spans 14 residues. V shed 2 bases and J shed 4 bases, with 11 bases lying between them. Germline CDR1 MNHEY, CDR2 SVGEGT. CDR3 DNA sequence: TGTGCCAGCAGTTACGGAGGCGCGGGCTATGGCTACACCTTC. Translating gives CASSYGGAGYGYTF.

This clonotype appeared many times. The chain employs TRBV27 and TRBJ2-2, with D perhaps being TRBD1 or TRBD2 (5 bases each). From germline, CDR1 is MNHEY and CDR2 SMNVEV (reference sequence). Trimming took off 2 bases at V and 1 base at J, with 11 bases between the two ends. The CDR3 consists of 16 residues. The CDR3 coding sequence is TGTGCCAGCAGTTTAGTAGGGACGGTGAACACCGGGGAGCTGTTTTTT. It encodes CASSLVGTVNTGELFF.

The chain links TRBV19 to TRBJ2-2; D may match TRBD1 or TRBD2 (5 bases each). Germline CDR1 and CDR2: LNHDA and SQIVND (reference sequence). The CDR3 covers 14 residues. V was clipped by 11 bases and J by 0 bases, with 13 bases between them. The CDR3 DNA is TGTGCCTGTCGGACGGGACCGAACACCGGGGAGCTGTTTTTT. Amino acid sequence: CACRTGPNTGELFF. The whole variable domain, filled in from reference TRBV19 and TRBJ2-2, reads DGGITQSPKYLFRKEGQNVTLSCEQNLNHDAMYWYRQDPGQGLRLIYYSQIVNDFQKGDIAEGYSVSREKKESFPLTVTSAQKNPTAFYLCACRTGPNTGELFFGEGSRLTVL.

The chain is built from TRBV6-5 and TRBJ1-1, with D perhaps TRBD1 (6 bases). The CDR3 runs to 14 residues. Germline CDR1 reads MNHEY; CDR2 reads SVGAGI. V was trimmed by 6 bases and J by 4 bases, leaving 15 bases between them. For the CDR3, the DNA is TGTGCCAGCAGATCCACGGAGGGGGGCACTGAAGCTTTCTTT. This codes for CASRSTEGGTEAFF.

This clonotype was seen repeatedly, ten times or more. The chain couples TRBV19 to TRBJ1-5; no clear D gene. With 7 bases removed from V and 9 bases from J, the gap between germline ends came to 10 bases. Looked up from germline, CDR1 is LNHDA and CDR2 is SQIVND (reference sequence). This CDR3 region has 11 residues. The CDR3 DNA reads as TGTGCCAGTACCCAGAATGGGCCCCAGCATTTT. This translates into CASTQNGPQHF.

The J gene is TRBJ1-5, the V gene TRBV30; TRBD1 might be the D (6 bases). Germline V CDR1 and CDR2: GTSNPN, SVGIG (reference sequence). This CDR3 has 16 residues. V gave up 0 bases and J gave up 0 bases, with 12 bases separating them. The DNA of the CDR3 is TGTGCCTGGAGTGTACGGTCAGGGGTTAGCAATCAGCCCCAGCATTTT. Translated: CAWSVRSGVSNQPQHF.

The J gene is TRBJ2-7, the V gene TRBV13; TRBD2 is a possible D gene (7 bases). V was shortened by 4 bases and J by 2 bases, with 21 bases between the two germline ends. Germline V CDR1 and CDR2: PRHDT, FYEKMQ (reference sequence). The CDR3 length is 17 residues. Here the CDR3 DNA reads TGTGCCAGCAGCTCCCGTGAGGGGGGGACTCATACCTACGAGCAGTACTTC. This translates into CASSSREGGTHTYEQYF.

This clonotype has only a few counts. The gene calls are TRBV15 and TRBJ2-2, with D unclear. The V end was cut by 3 bases, the J end by 1 base, with 15 bases between. The CDR3 contains 17 residues. CDR1 LNHNV and CDR2 YYDKDF come from the germline V gene (reference sequence). CDR3 sequence reads: CATSSTLLTRNTGELFF. CDR3 DNA: TGTGCCACCAGCAGTACCTTATTGACGAGGAACACCGGGGAGCTGTTTTTT. Looking up the rest from reference TRBV15 and TRBJ2-2 gives the full variable domain: DAMVIQNPRYQVTQFGKPVTLSCSQTLNHNVMYWYQQKSSQAPKLLFHYYDKDFNNEADTPDNFQSRRPNTSFCFLDIRSPGLGDTAMYLCATSSTLLTRNTGELFFGEGSRLTVL.

The chain links TRBV27 to TRBJ1-6; TRBD1 might be the D (5 bases). The germline V and J ends were trimmed by 1 base and 10 bases, with 11 bases remaining between them. The germline CDR1 and CDR2 sequences are MNHEY and SMNVEV (reference sequence). The CDR3 is 14 residues long. The CDR3 DNA reads TGTGCCAGCAGTTTATGGGGCGGGGGATCACCCCTCCACTTT. Protein product: CASSLWGGGSPLHF.

V gene TRBV5-5 combines with J gene TRBJ2-5; 11 nucleotides line up with TRBD2. Germline CDR1 SGHKS, CDR2 YYEKEE (reference sequence). This CDR3 is built from 19 residues. V lost 3 bases and J lost 5; bases outside the gene matches: 18. CDR3 protein: CASSSNPGAGLAGQETQYF. The CDR3 bases are TGTGCCAGCAGCTCCAACCCCGGGGCCGGACTAGCGGGCCAGGAGACCCAGTACTTC. Complete variable domain (other parts from reference TRBV5-5 and TRBJ2-5): DAGVTQSPTHLIKTRGQQVTLRCSPISGHKSVSWYQQVLGQGPQFIFQYYEKEERGRGNFPDRFSARQFPNYSSELNVNALLLGDSALYLCASSSNPGAGLAGQETQYFGPGTRLLVL.

The chain joins TRBV11-2 to TRBJ2-7; D unclear. V was pared by 6 bases and J by 6 bases, with 9 bases between. This CDR3 comprises 11 residues. Per the germline V gene, CDR1 is SGHAT and CDR2 is FQNNGV. The CDR3 DNA reads as TGTGCCAGCAGACATACCGGCGAGCAGTACTTC. Translation gives CASRHTGEQYF.

The chain joins TRBV6-5 to TRBJ1-1; 7 positions agree with TRBD1. The CDR3 covers 13 residues. Germline V CDR1 and CDR2: MNHEY, SVGAGI. Germline trimming cut 0 bases from V and 6 bases from J; bases unmatched to any gene: 1. The CDR3 bases are TGTGCCAGCAGTTACTCAGGGGGCGCTGAAGCTTTCTTT. It translates to CASSYSGGAEAFF.

A note on this clonotype: A read error may produce the germline difference seen at one junction end. The chain combines TRBV6-5 with TRBJ2-6; D is perhaps TRBD1 (6 bases). The length of the CDR3 is 15 residues. Germline CDR1 is MNHEY and CDR2 is SVGAGI. The CDR3 coding sequence is TGTGCCAGCAGTCCTCACAGGGCCGGGGCCAACGTCATGACTTTC. It is translated as CASSPHRAGANVMTF.

This clonotype was observed many times. V gene TRBV6-2 or TRBV6-3 combines with J gene TRBJ2-1; D perhaps matches TRBD2 (6 bases). The V end was cut by 7 bases, the J end by 2 bases, with 12 bases between. CDR3 size: 14 residues. Per the germline V gene, CDR1 is MNHEY and CDR2 is SVGEGT. The CDR3 loop reads CASNWEAAYNEQFF. The CDR3 DNA is TGTGCCAGCAACTGGGAGGCCGCCTACAATGAGCAGTTCTTC.

This clonotype showed up just a few times. The rearrangement uses TRBV6-1 and TRBJ2-5, with TRBD2 matching 8 bases. Unmatched junction bases numbered 9, after V lost 1 base and J lost 2 bases. Germline V gene sequence: CDR1 MNHNS, CDR2 SASEGT. The CDR3 has 17 residues. The CDR3 nucleotides read TGTGCCAGCAGTGAAGAGGTTGGCGGGGGGTATCAAGAGACCCAGTACTTC. This translates into CASSEEVGGGYQETQYF.

This clonotype qualifies as medium-sized. This chain connects TRBV27 to TRBJ2-1; D is undetermined. Per the germline V gene, CDR1 is MNHEY and CDR2 is SMNVEV (reference sequence). CDR3 length: 14 amino acids. Trimming took off 3 bases at V and 0 bases at J, with 6 bases between the two ends. This CDR3 reads CASSFESSYNEQFF. The CDR3 region has the DNA TGTGCCAGCAGTTTTGAAAGCTCCTACAATGAGCAGTTCTTC.

The V gene is TRBV29-1, the J gene TRBJ1-1, with D tentatively TRBD1 (5 bases). Germline V gene lookup returns CDR1 SQVTM and CDR2 ANQGSEA. Trimming cost V 6 bases and J 4 bases, with 18 bases left between them. CDR3 length: 14 residues. CDR3 bases: TGCAGCGTCACCGGGGGACCCACGGGCACTGAAGCTTTCTTT. Its protein product is CSVTGGPTGTEAFF.

The rearrangement joins TRBV18 to TRBJ1-2, with no clear D. Germline V gene data show CDR1 as KGHSH and CDR2 as LQKENI. The length of the CDR3 is 13 residues. V lost 0 bases and J lost 6, with 8 bases in between. CDR3 DNA sequence: TGTGCCAGCTCACCACCGAAATGGGATGGCTACACCTTC. Its translation is CASSPPKWDGYTF.

This clonotype was counted ten times or more. The rearrangement joins TRBV19 to TRBJ1-5; TRBD1 matches 8 bases. CDR3 length: 16 residues. Germline-derived CDR1 and CDR2 are LNHDA and SQIVND (reference sequence). V lost 6 bases, J lost 1 base, and 8 bases stayed unmatched. DNA for the CDR3: TGTGCCAGTAGCCCTAATGACAGGGGAAGCAATCAGCCCCAGCATTTT. This codes for CASSPNDRGSNQPQHF.

This clonotype was observed a few times. The chain couples TRBV7-2 to TRBJ2-1; 8 nucleotides agree with TRBD2. Unmatched junction bases numbered 13, after V lost 4 bases and J lost 5 bases. Per germline, CDR1 SGHTA and CDR2 FQGNSA. The CDR3 has 17 residues. The CDR3 region has the DNA TGTGCCAGCAGCTCCTATCGGCGGGAGGTTCGAAACAATGAGCAGTTCTTC. Protein: CASSSYRREVRNNEQFF.

The chain recombines TRBV6-2 or TRBV6-3 with TRBJ2-4, with D hard to call. V was cut by 8 bases and J by 0 bases, with 14 bases left in between. From germline, CDR1 is MNHEY and CDR2 SVGEGT. The CDR3 extends over 15 amino acids. The CDR3 sequence: CASEEKGLAKNIQYF. The CDR3 DNA sequence: TGTGCCAGCGAGGAGAAGGGTTTAGCCAAAAACATTCAGTACTTC.

This rearrangement joins TRBV27 to TRBJ2-7; either TRBD1 or TRBD2 may supply D (6 bases each). The CDR3 is 13 residues long. V lost 3 bases and J 6 bases, leaving 12 bases between the germline ends. Germline-derived CDR1 and CDR2 are MNHEY and SMNVEV (reference sequence). CDR3: CASSFRGAGEQYF. The CDR3, as DNA: TGTGCCAGCAGTTTTAGGGGGGCGGGCGAGCAGTACTTC.

By sample share, this clonotype is medium-sized. V usage is TRBV29-1 and J usage is TRBJ2-2, with 9 positions matching TRBD2. Germline values: CDR1 SQVTM, CDR2 ANQGSEA. Germline trimming cut 4 bases from V and 6 bases from J; bases unmatched to any gene: 3. The length of the CDR3 is 13 residues. The CDR3 nucleotides read TGCAGCGTTGGACTAGCGGCTCCCGGGGAGCTGTTTTTT. Protein sequence: CSVGLAAPGELFF.

In its sample, this clonotype was seen a few times. This chain connects TRBV27 to TRBJ2-1, with TRBD2 matching 7 bases. V lost 2 bases and J lost 4; bases outside the gene matches: 8. This CDR3 spans 16 amino acids. CDR1 and CDR2 from the germline V gene are MNHEY and SMNVEV (reference sequence). The chain's CDR3 is CASSLAASSGYNEQFF. The CDR3 DNA reads TGTGCCAGCAGTTTAGCGGCGTCTAGCGGTTACAATGAGCAGTTCTTC.

This clonotype has a handful of counts. This CDR3 is CAWKGWGSYNEQFF. The DNA of the CDR3 is TGTGCCTGGAAAGGGTGGGGGTCCTACAATGAGCAGTTCTTC. The J gene is TRBJ2-1, the V gene TRBV30; D may correspond to TRBD1 or TRBD2 (5 bases each). The V gene lost 4 bases and the J gene lost 1 base, with 11 bases spanning the gap. The CDR3 consists of 14 residues. Per the germline V gene, CDR1 is GTSNPN and CDR2 is SVGIG (reference sequence).

Concerning this clonotype itself: This may stem from a read error, because a much larger clone lies one nucleotide away. This CDR3 fails to terminate in the conserved phenylalanine or tryptophan, so it likely reflects a read error. This chain links TRBV19 with TRBJ1-5; D is uncertain. The V gene's germline CDR1 is LNHDA and CDR2 SQIVND (reference sequence). V gave up 9 bases and J gave up 6 bases, with 15 bases separating them. CDR3 length: 13 residues. The CDR3 here is CASSADPAQPQHL. The CDR3 DNA sequence: TGTGCCAGCTCGGCTGATCCCGCTCAGCCCCAGCATCTT.

This clonotype rates as medium-sized (0.01 to 0.1%). V and J are TRBV29-1 and TRBJ1-2; 9 bases agree with TRBD1. Trimming at V came to 3 bases and at J to 0 bases, leaving 5 bases not matched to a gene. The CDR3 spans 15 residues. In germline, CDR1 is SQVTM, CDR2 ANQGSEA. The CDR3 spells CSVEDRGKANYGYTF. DNA of the CDR3: TGCAGCGTTGAGGACAGGGGCAAAGCTAACTATGGCTACACCTTC.